The present T cell receptor beta chain was sequenced within a study of blood T cell repertoires in COVID-19. Study summary: COVID-19 samples from acute and convalescent phases originated in the United States, Italy and Spain. PBMCs, B-cell-depleted T cells, or T cells provided the cDNA or gDNA that made up the material.

Per the original data handling: From reference gene primer amplification, estimates of nucleated cell counts were derived. The table came from immunoSEQ multiplex PCR; TCRdb's copy has only in-frame clones and leaves some out. V and J calls and clone size are copied from that table; D and trimming were computed from the DNA. Of over 80,000 clones listed, approximately 86% are singletons. There are 15 residues in the CDR3. Germline V lookup: CDR1 SGHNT, CDR2 YYREEE (reference sequence). Germline trimming cut 4 bases from V and 1 base from J; bases unmatched to any gene: 7. The receptor comes from a man aged 80 or over with active or convalescent COVID-19. V is TRBV5-4 and J is TRBJ1-1, with 7 positions matching TRBD1. Sequencing used peripheral blood. DNA for the CDR3: TGTGCCAGCAGCGCCTACAGGGGAAGGAACACTGAAGCTTTCTTT. Its protein product is CASSAYRGRNTEAFF.